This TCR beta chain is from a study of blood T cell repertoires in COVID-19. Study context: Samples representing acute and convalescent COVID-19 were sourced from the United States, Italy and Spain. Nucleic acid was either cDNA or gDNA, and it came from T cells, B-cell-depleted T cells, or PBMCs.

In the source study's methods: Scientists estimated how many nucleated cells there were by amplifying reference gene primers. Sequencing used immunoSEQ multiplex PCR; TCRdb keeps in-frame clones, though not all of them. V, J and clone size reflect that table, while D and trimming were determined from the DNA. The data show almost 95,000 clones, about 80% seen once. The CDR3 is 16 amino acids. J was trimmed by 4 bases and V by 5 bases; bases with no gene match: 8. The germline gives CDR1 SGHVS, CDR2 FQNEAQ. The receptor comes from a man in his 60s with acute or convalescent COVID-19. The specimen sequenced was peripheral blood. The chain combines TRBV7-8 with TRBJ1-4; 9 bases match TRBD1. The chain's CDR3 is CASSPKGTGLNEKLFF. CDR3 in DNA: TGTGCCAGCAGCCCGAAGGGGACAGGGCTTAATGAAAAACTGTTTTTT.